This TCR beta chain comes out of a study of blood T cells in healthy people across ages. Per sample, extraction of total RNA gave at least 5.5 micrograms in every case. Study-level results: It was found that TCR beta diversity correlated strongly with the percentage of naive T cells. Per million T cells, TCR beta diversity dropped about linearly as age rose. Unsorted PBMCs blocked a conclusive comparison of naive and antigen-experienced cells.

The authors ran a second PCR of about 6 to 11 cycles using a sample-barcoded 5' primer and a J-beta primer mix. TCRdb redid the calling of the 5' RACE reads with MiXCR, one entry per CDR3 protein. The data hold roughly 930,000 distinct CDR3 sequences, with 40% to 60% observed a single time. About this clonotype itself: Its antigen remains unknown.

V shed 6 bases and J shed 4 bases, with 17 bases lying between them. The CDR3 consists of 15 residues. CDR1 and CDR2 (germline): MNHEY, SVGEGT. The TCR sequence derives from a man aged 25 to 40 in good health. V usage is TRBV6-2 or TRBV6-3 and J usage is TRBJ2-3; a weak D match, TRBD2 (6 bases). Sequencing was performed on blood. CDR3 coding DNA: TGTGCCAGCAGCCACCGAAGGACGGGGGCAGATACGCAGTATTTT. Its translation: CASSHRRTGADTQYF.